Detailed here is one T cell receptor beta chain. The antigen remains undetermined. Trimming took 1 base from V and 7 from J, leaving 26 bases between them. The germline V gene encodes CDR1 LNHNV and CDR2 YYDKDF (reference sequence). The CDR3 consists of 18 residues. The data belong to a study of T-cell memory formation after mild COVID-19. Study outcomes and limitations: Among CD4+ contracting clones, most were CM and EM, and CD8+ ones EMRA.

In TCRdb, the 5' RACE reads were re-called with MiXCR into one record per CDR3 protein. The data contain roughly 560,000 distinct CDR3 sequences, roughly 22% of them seen just once; the ten biggest clones take up 9.5% to 15%. The source of this sequence is an adult woman who had mild COVID-19 (a few samples of this study predate the infection). Cell type and time point are not known. This chain uses TRBV15 with TRBJ2-7; a possible D gene is TRBD2 (6 bases). Specimen: PBMCs or a T cell subset sorted from them (not recorded which). CDR3 amino acids: CATSRAPAVTRGMGEQYF. CDR3 nucleotides: TGTGCCACCAGCAGAGCCCCGGCCGTGACTAGAGGGATGGGTGAGCAGTACTTC. The whole variable domain, filled in from reference TRBV15 and TRBJ2-7, reads DAMVIQNPRYQVTQFGKPVTLSCSQTLNHNVMYWYQQKSSQAPKLLFHYYDKDFNNEADTPDNFQSRRPNTSFCFLDIRSPGLGDTAMYLCATSRAPAVTRGMGEQYFGPGTRLTVT.